The 9 T cell receptor beta chains listed next were all sequenced from one sample in a study of early stage breast cancer tumors. Produced via immunoSEQ multiplex PCR; TCRdb's table is partial and in-frame only. Of tens of thousands of clones in the sample, 70% to 75% were seen once. Sequenced input: blood. Receptor source: a person aged 40 to 49 with breast cancer.

This clone occurred once. This chain connects TRBV9 to TRBJ2-7, with D possibly being TRBD2 (6 bases). V was pared by 0 bases and J by 0 bases, with 10 bases between. The CDR3 extends over 15 amino acids. CDR1 is SGDLS and CDR2 is YYNGEE in the germline V gene. CDR3 region: CASSVGGAGSYEQYF. CDR3 in DNA: TGTGCCAGCAGCGTAGGCGGGGCGGGCTCCTACGAGCAGTACTTC. The full variable domain, completed using reference TRBV9 and TRBJ2-7, is DSGVTQTPKHLITATGQRVTLRCSPRSGDLSVYWYQQSLDQGLQFLIQYYNGEERAKGNILERFSAQQFPDLHSELNLSSLELGDSALYFCASSVGGAGSYEQYFGPGTRLTVT.

This sequence joins TRBV4-1 and TRBJ1-1, with a possible D match to TRBD1 (6 bases). CDR3 length equals 13 residues. Germline CDR1 and CDR2: MGHRA and YSYEKL. The V gene lost 1 base and the J gene lost 4 bases, with 7 bases spanning the gap. Here the CDR3 reads CASSQVRGTEAFF. In nucleotides, the CDR3 is TGCGCCAGCAGCCAAGTCAGGGGCACTGAAGCTTTCTTT.

The chain joins TRBV5-6 to TRBJ1-4, with unresolved D. V gave up 1 base and J gave up 6 bases, with 16 bases separating them. Germline assignment: CDR1 SGHDT and CDR2 YYEEEE. This CDR3 is built from 16 residues. CDR3 nucleotides: TGTGCCAGCAGCTTGAGTTTTCGGGCAGGCGATGAAAAACTGTTTTTT. Encoded protein: CASSLSFRAGDEKLFF.

The rearrangement joins TRBV19 to TRBJ2-1, with D unclear. Germline V gene lookup returns CDR1 LNHDA and CDR2 SQIVND (reference sequence). Trimming removed 3 bases at V and 10 bases at J, with 10 bases between. The CDR3 runs 12 residues. CDR3 sequence: CASSISGVEQFF. CDR3 bases: TGTGCCAGTAGTATCTCCGGTGTAGAGCAGTTCTTC.

The chain couples TRBV2 to TRBJ2-7, with D unresolved. CDR3 length equals 14 residues. The germline CDR1 and CDR2 sequences are SNHLY and FYNNEI. Trimming took off 3 bases at V and 2 bases at J, with 11 bases between the two ends. The CDR3 spells CASSEWYQTYEQYF. CDR3 coding DNA: TGTGCCAGCAGTGAGTGGTATCAAACCTACGAGCAGTACTTC.

V and J are TRBV5-1 and TRBJ2-3, with 9 nucleotides matching TRBD2. The CDR3 has 14 amino acids. V was pared by 5 bases and J by 6 bases, with 7 bases of the junction left unmatched. Germline loops: CDR1 SGHRS, CDR2 YFSETQ. Here the CDR3 DNA reads TGCGCCAGCAGTGTAGAGCGGGAGGACGATACGCAGTATTTT. Residues: CASSVEREDDTQYF. The full variable domain, in which reference TRBV5-1 and TRBJ2-3 provide the parts outside the CDR3, is KAGVTQTPRYLIKTRGQQVTLSCSPISGHRSVSWYQQTPGQGLQFLFEYFSETQRNKGNFPGRFSGRQFSNSRSEMNVSTLELGDSALYLCASSVEREDDTQYFGPGTRLTVL.

The gene calls are TRBV7-6 and TRBJ2-3, with 15 nucleotides matching TRBD2. The CDR3 is 19 residues long. Germline V lookup: CDR1 SGHVS, CDR2 FNYEAQ. Germline trimming cut 2 bases from V and 0 bases from J; bases unmatched to any gene: 6. The CDR3 protein is CASSLLGTSGRTSTDTQYF. The CDR3 DNA is TGTGCCAGCAGCTTATTGGGGACTAGCGGGAGGACTAGCACAGATACGCAGTATTTT.

This chain connects TRBV30 to TRBJ2-5, with TRBD2 matching 13 bases. The CDR3 totals 15 residues. Germline loops: CDR1 GTSNPN, CDR2 SVGIG (reference sequence). V was pared by 0 bases and J by 6 bases, with 4 bases of the junction left unmatched. CDR3 in DNA: TGTGCCTGGAGTGTTTGGACTAGCGGGAGTAAGACCCAGTACTTC. This sequence encodes CAWSVWTSGSKTQYF.

The CDR3 reads CASSSGQGTDTQYF. In DNA, the CDR3 is TGCGCCAGCAGCTCAGGACAGGGCACAGATACGCAGTATTTT. The genes are TRBV5-1 and TRBJ2-3; 7 nucleotides agree with TRBD1. Per the germline V gene, CDR1 is SGHRS and CDR2 is YFSETQ. V dropped 3 bases and J dropped 1; count of bases not matched to a gene: 2. The CDR3 extends over 14 amino acids.